The source of this T cell receptor (beta chain) is a study of immune heterogeneity within non-small cell lung tumors. Whole-study findings and limits: A moderate but significant correlation was found, linking local T-cell clonality with local tumor mutational burden (R roughly 0.34).

Bulk tumor genomic DNA served as template, at roughly 600 ng per sample. Several biopsies were spaced far apart within each primary tumor and obtained as surgery took place. Patients with untreated, newly diagnosed non-small cell lung cancer underwent curative surgery. Those donating were patients (newly diagnosed with non-small cell lung cancer) who were having surgery with curative intent. The junction had 4 bases not matched to a gene; V was cut back by 8 bases and J by 5 bases. Germline loops: CDR1 PRHDT, CDR2 FYEKMQ (reference sequence). There are 13 residues in the CDR3. A first 10-cycle multiplex round used 32 V-gene and 13 J-gene primers on TCR beta CDR3. In TCRdb, the multiplex PCR reads were re-called with MiXCR into one record per CDR3 protein. The table has more than 9,000 distinct CDR3 sequences, roughly a third seen once; the top ten hold around 11%. As concerns this clonotype: Its antigen is undetermined.

The sequence came from a man in his 60s with non-small cell lung cancer. V and J are TRBV13 and TRBJ1-4; 8 nucleotides agree with TRBD1. The sequenced sample consisted of lung tumor tissue. The DNA of the CDR3 is TGTGCCAGCTCGACAGGGGCCAATGAAAAACTGTTTTTT. Translated, it gives CASSTGANEKLFF.